There are a few counts of the clone carrying this T cell receptor beta chain. This specimen belongs to a study of technical replicates of blood from a handful of donors. V was clipped by 1 base and J by 1 base, with 10 bases between them. The CDR3 has 15 residues. Germline assignment: CDR1 MGHRA and CDR2 YSYEKL. Here immunoSEQ multiplex PCR was the method, and the copy in TCRdb shows in-frame clones only, minus some. Of about 82,000 clones in the sample, roughly 95% were seen once. The sequence was collected from a human donor in good health. The sequenced material came from T cells isolated from PBMCs. V usage is TRBV4-1 and J usage is TRBJ1-1; D not certain. The CDR3 region is CASSQAWRENTEAFF. CDR3 in DNA: TGCGCCAGCAGCCAAGCTTGGAGGGAGAACACTGAAGCTTTCTTT.